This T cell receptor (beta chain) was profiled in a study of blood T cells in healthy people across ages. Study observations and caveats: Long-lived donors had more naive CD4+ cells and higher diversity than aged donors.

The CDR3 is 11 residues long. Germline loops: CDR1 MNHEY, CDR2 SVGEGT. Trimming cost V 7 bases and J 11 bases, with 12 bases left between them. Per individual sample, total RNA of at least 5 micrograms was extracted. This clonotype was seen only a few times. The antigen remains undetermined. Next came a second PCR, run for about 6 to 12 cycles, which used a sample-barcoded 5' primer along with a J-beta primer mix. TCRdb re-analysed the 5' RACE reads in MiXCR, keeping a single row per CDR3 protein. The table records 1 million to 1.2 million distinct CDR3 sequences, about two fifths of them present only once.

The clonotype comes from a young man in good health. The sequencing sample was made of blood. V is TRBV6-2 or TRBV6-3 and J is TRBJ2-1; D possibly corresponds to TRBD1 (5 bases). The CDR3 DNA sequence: TGTGCCAGCACGCAGGGCAGTAAGCAGTTCTTC. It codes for CASTQGSKQFF.